The clone carrying this TCR beta chain was counted once. Generated by immunoSEQ multiplex PCR, the TCRdb table keeps only in-frame clones and is missing some. The table shows 90,000 to 120,000 clones, with roughly 88% occurring only once. The data are from a study of blood T cell repertoires in COVID-19. Background on the study: The United States, Italy and Spain provided the acute and convalescent COVID-19 samples.

Per germline, CDR1 MDHEN and CDR2 SYDVKM. The length of the CDR3 is 15 residues. V shed 4 bases, J shed 2 bases, and the junction held 7 bases outside the gene matches. The sequencing input was peripheral blood. This receptor was taken from a man aged 45-65 years with active or convalescent COVID-19. V gene TRBV28 combines with J gene TRBJ2-5; 7 bases fit TRBD1. The CDR3 is CASSYRGQRQETQYF. For the CDR3, the DNA is TGTGCCAGCAGTTATAGGGGACAGAGGCAAGAGACCCAGTACTTC. Based on the CDR3 plus reference TRBV28 and TRBJ2-5, the full variable domain is DVKVTQSSRYLVKRTGEKVFLECVQDMDHENMFWYRQDPGLGLRLIYFSYDVKMKEKGDIPEGYSVSREKKERFSLILESASTNQTSMYLCASSYRGQRQETQYFGPGTRLLVL.